The subject of this entry is one T cell receptor beta chain. Antigen unknown. The source of the sample is a study of lymphopenia after photon versus proton radiotherapy. Using immunoSEQ multiplex PCR, the repertoire was profiled, and TCRdb retains in-frame clones only, with some absent. The table shows some 70,000 clones, with approximately 87% occurring only once. Study results and caveats: Post-nadir TCR diversity decline inversely tracked overall survival among those who died. Proton therapy kept repertoires fairly stable, unlike photons, which gained effector/memory cells. Oligoclonal CD8+ Temra expansion after nadir drove photon patients' diversity drop.

Germline V CDR1 and CDR2: SGHNT, YYREEE (reference sequence). Trimming stripped 0 bases from V and 7 bases from J, with 16 bases between. The CDR3 is 16 amino acids. Material: peripheral blood, obtained from a patient treated with proton-based radiotherapy. This clonotype was sampled from a man of 80 years or more with esophageal cancer. The rearrangement links TRBV5-4 to TRBJ1-4; tentatively, D is TRBD1 (5 bases). The CDR3 coding sequence is TGTGCCAGCAGCTTGGCCGGTTCAGGGTGGGGTGAAAAACTGTTTTTT. Protein product: CASSLAGSGWGEKLFF.